Listed here is a single T cell receptor (beta chain). Its antigen is as yet unknown. The data originate from a study of cytomegalovirus exposure and HLA in healthy donors. Study-wide points: TCR beta chain V- and J-gene trimming was linked, in a later analysis, to a missense variant in DCLRE1C.

Use of 60 Vbeta and 13 Jbeta primers characterized the PCR. Profiled with immunoSEQ multiplex PCR; TCRdb holds only in-frame clones, not every one. The sample shows about 70,000 clones, 70% to 75% of them seen only once. Germline V gene sequence: CDR1 SGDLS, CDR2 YYNGEE. This CDR3 comprises 15 residues. V lost 4 bases and J 0 bases, leaving 11 bases between the germline ends. The source is a human donor in good health. The chain recombines TRBV9 with TRBJ1-5; the D gene is possibly TRBD1 (5 bases). Sequencing was performed on PBMCs. The CDR3 region has the DNA TGTGCCAGCAGCTCGGGGGGGAGTAGCAATCAGCCCCAGCATTTT. It yields the protein CASSSGGSSNQPQHF. Supplemented by reference TRBV9 and TRBJ1-5, the full variable domain reads DSGVTQTPKHLITATGQRVTLRCSPRSGDLSVYWYQQSLDQGLQFLIQYYNGEERAKGNILERFSAQQFPDLHSELNLSSLELGDSALYFCASSSGGSSNQPQHFGDGTRLSIL.